This TCR beta chain is from a study of T cell changes during pregnancy in multiple sclerosis. Libraries were prepared by immunoSEQ multiplex PCR; TCRdb keeps only in-frame clonotypes and omits some of them. Among around 30,000 clones listed, about 89% were seen once. CDR1 and CDR2 from the germline V gene are SGDLS and YYNGEE. Trimming took 3 bases from V and 6 from J; bases not matched to a gene: 7. The length of the CDR3 is 15 residues. This receptor was taken from a female donor with multiple sclerosis, enrolled in a pregnancy study. J is TRBJ2-1 and V is TRBV9, with 9 nucleotides matching TRBD2. The sample in question was CD8+ T cells from peripheral blood mononuclear cells, obtained before pregnancy. In nucleotides, the CDR3 is TGTGCCAGCAGCGCCTCCGGGACTAGCTCCAATGAGCAGTTCTTC. This codes for CASSASGTSSNEQFF.